What follows is one T cell receptor beta chain and its context. Which antigen it targets is not known. The CDR3, cysteine through phenylalanine, is 13 amino acids long. Left in the record is the CDR3 DNA by itself, 39 bases read in frame from the first base. A distance of 11 bases separates the germline ends of V and J, which lose 5 bases and 4 bases respectively. The germline V gene (reference sequence) yields MNHEY for CDR1 and SMNVEV for CDR2. The receptor library was made with the immunoSEQ multiplex PCR assay. A mixture of 60 forward primers for TCR Vbeta segments and 13 reverse primers for TCR Jbeta segments was used in the multiplex PCR. Amplification of the CDR3 region of rearranged TCR beta genes was performed with a multiplex PCR assay on genomic DNA. On the Illumina HiSeq System, the amplified TCR beta libraries were sequenced as 87-base-pair reads. Per the source publication's procedure: A later analysis tallied some 79 million unique TCR beta chains across the 700 or so repertoires, and about 10 million of those chains were shared by two or more donors. A nearest-neighbor algorithm error-corrected the raw reads and collapsed the reads into unique sequences, merging closely related sequences to remove PCR and sequencing errors. V, D and J gene segments were assigned by aligning CDR3 sequences to IMGT reference sequences. For a sequence to be retained, a match of at least six nucleotides to both a V gene segment and a J gene segment was required. Rearrangements were classified as productive when the CDR3 lacked stop codons and remained in frame with V and J, and all other rearrangements were classified as non-productive. CDR3 was defined according to IMGT convention as the region running from the second conserved V-encoded cysteine to the conserved J-encoded phenylalanine. Sequences without an unambiguous match to a single V gene segment were excluded from the earlier analysis of approximately 560 of the donors. In an earlier analysis of some 590 of the donors, V segments were called functional above 56.7% productive rearrangements and were called segregating when the between-donor standard deviation exceeded 5%. A statistical classification framework was developed to diagnose cytomegalovirus status using the catalog of TCR beta chain sequences. A later analysis assigned V and J genes by comparing TCR nucleotide sequences with IMGT/GENE-DB human TR gene sequences. In a later analysis, CDR3 sequences and most-parsimonious VDJ recombination scenarios were assigned using the TCRdist pipeline. In a later analysis, each TCR beta chain was defined by its CDR3 amino acid sequence together with its V-gene family, and reads without a unique V-gene family were excluded. To address suspected cross-contamination and a sequencing artifact, a later analysis removed 550 to 750 highly shared, low-generation-probability nucleotide sequences. In a later analysis, a clonal expansion index for each public chain was calculated from normalized within-repertoire ranks of inferred template counts. A later analysis computed generation probabilities with a VDJ recombination model fitted to out-of-frame rearrangements, and checked the results against IGoR. A later analysis scored TCR-TCR, TCR-HLA and TCR-CMV co-occurrence with hypergeometric tests, applying a repertoire-size bias correction to TCR pairs. False discovery rates were estimated in a later analysis by permuting HLA or CMV assignments 20 times. In a later analysis, co-occurring TCRs were grouped with DBSCAN, and TCRdist sequence similarity was added when clustering was performed within HLA-allele-positive subsets. Co-occurrence clustering excluded repertoires with fewer than 30,000 or more than 120,000 public chains, plus five with anomalous nucleotide sharing. TCRdb took this table from immuneACCESS and kept in-frame rearrangements with V and J called. Such tables lack part of the clones; where checked against another copy, unresolved V genes explain under half of the gap, and the rest is unexplained. D and trimming come from the DNA, and the V and J calls and clone size come from that table. The sample's table lists a count of just over 150,000 clones. 1% to 1.5% of the sample is held by the ten biggest clonotypes.

This specimen belongs to a study of cytomegalovirus exposure and HLA in healthy donors (dated by TCRdb to 2017 to 2019). Regarding the research as a whole: An earlier analysis of several hundred of the donors reported more than 250 Gb of sequence data and 100 million to 130 million unique TCR beta sequences from 150 million to 200 million T cells. Approximately 300 gigabases of sequencing data and around 90 million unique TCR sequences made up an early release that covered around 640 HLA-typed donors. Of the roughly 400 genotyped donors, roughly 85% fell in the genetic ancestry cluster associated with self-reported Caucasian donors. The study aimed to test whether cataloging public T cell receptors could reveal signatures of past pathogen exposure. The study used immunosequencing to profile the T cell repertoires of 670 or so subjects and linked those repertoires to cytomegalovirus serostatus. In addition to the first cohort of about 650 subjects, a separate validation cohort of 130 or so different subjects was used. High-throughput TCR immunosequencing, statistical association of individual TCRs with disease status, and machine learning were combined to predict cytomegalovirus infection status. To study patterns of TCR occurrence, a later analysis re-analyzed previously published TCR beta repertoires from 600 to 750 donors and added high-resolution HLA genotyping. Rather than using new phenotypic data, the later analysis identified candidate immune exposures from TCR beta sequences and from how often those sequences occurred across donors. An earlier analysis of fewer than 700 of the donors applied high-throughput TCR beta sequencing to assess whether each TCR beta V gene segment acted as functional or pseudogenic. Donor age, sex, ethnicity and CMV serostatus were compiled alongside the repertoire data. In a later genetic analysis, genome-wide SNP genotypes for about three fifths of the roughly 670 donors were used, and that subset was treated as a discovery cohort. Every discovery cohort repertoire had been produced on one sequencing platform. HLA typing covered class I and class II loci at four-digit resolution. Typing coverage varied by locus: roughly 629-630 donors for A, B, C, DRB1 and DQB1; under 550 for DQA1; some 610 for DPA1; about 450 for DPB1. Roughly 5 DR-DQ haplotypes were treated as single units for association and clustering because of strong linkage in the cohort. On average, roughly 240,000 unique TCR beta nucleotide sequences were sequenced per donor among 398 genotyped donors of the cohort, with about 17% of those sequences being non-productive.

The investigation overall reported the following: Linkage disequilibrium might explain the correlated functional status among segregating V segments, but an unknown experimental factor could not be ruled out. Because HLA typing was missing for some donors at each locus, association tests included only the typed subset. Cytomegalovirus status was reported to be diagnosed by the classifier with high specificity and sensitivity in both the original and validation cohorts. According to a later analysis, most CMV-associated TCR beta chains appeared to be HLA-restricted, and the HLA associations seemed to be driven largely by CMV exposure. When HLA alleles, especially DR and DQ, strongly co-occurred, TCR associations were difficult to assign to individual alleles. Presence/absence analyses assumed roughly uniform sequencing depth across donors, an assumption that may not hold. In this cohort, only TCR beta chains were sequenced, and detectable features were limited by the absence of alpha or paired-chain data. A later analysis found that TCR association rates varied across HLA loci, with DRB1 alleles showing the most associated TCRs and HLA-C alleles the fewest. A later analysis associated approximately 17,000 TCR beta sequences with specific HLA alleles at a false discovery rate of 0.05. Broadly in line with IMGT annotations, most TCR beta V segments showed up in productive rearrangements about 87% or about 30% of the time in an earlier analysis of around 550 of the donors. The 87-base-pair reads could not distinguish some IMGT-functional V segments, including TRBV6-2 and TRBV6-3, so those segments were excluded. A further reported finding was that TCR beta sequences accurately predicted the HLA-A and HLA-B alleles for most subjects in the first cohort. Compared with equally common non-associated chains, HLA-associated TCR beta chains in a later analysis were more clonally expanded and had lower generation probabilities. In a later analysis, several top co-occurrence clusters were reported to appear linked to parvovirus B19, influenza, CMV and Epstein-Barr virus. Three of the identified cytomegalovirus-associated TCR beta chains were confirmed in vitro to be specific for cytomegalovirus antigens. A later genetic analysis associated a missense DCLRE1C variant with V-gene and J-gene trimming of TCR beta chains, and an independent cohort replicated the association. The sequencing pipeline was judged likely to have produced a cluster of highly shared sequence variants as a technical artifact. The authors suggested that the approach could potentially be generalized to other disease states and immunological phenotypes. Some 15 rarely observed V segments, including chromosome 9 orphons, were excluded from the earlier analysis of about 610 of the donors because counts were too low. For the cohort, immune exposure information was limited to CMV serostatus. Compared with the approximately 670-donor mean, donors in an Asian-associated ancestry cluster had fewer N-insertions in productive TCRs, according to a later genetic analysis. In the study, around 150 TCR beta chains were listed as associated with cytomegalovirus. Across donors, most TCR sequences were observed very rarely, whereas some public TCRs were present in many individuals.

The cohort comprised approximately 700 healthy bone marrow donors. At the time of sampling, every cohort member was nominally healthy, though immune exposures that went unrecorded were likely present. The donor was CMV seronegative and belonged to the group of around 350 seronegative cohort members. A peripheral blood sample was provided by each donor, and peripheral blood mononuclear cells were used for TCR beta sequencing. The Qiagen DNeasy Blood Extraction Kit was used to extract genomic DNA from the blood cell samples. The rearrangement joined TRBV27 to TRBJ1-2; TRBD1 could be the D gene, as 5 bases match. This receptor was obtained from a woman aged 55-69 years in good health and CMV-seronegative. Sequenced input: PBMCs. The CDR3 region: CASSPGGVYGYTF. The bases read TGTGCCAGCAGTCCCGGGGGGGTCTATGGCTACACCTTC.